This T cell receptor (beta chain) was captured in a study of blood T cell repertoires in COVID-19 (TCRdb year 2020). Regarding the study in general: The collaborator samples originated in the United States, Italy and Spain and spanned the acute and convalescent phases of COVID-19. Subjects who had been exposed to COVID-19, were actively infected with it, or had recovered from it provided the deeply sampled blood TCRbeta repertoires that made up the dataset. Samples were obtained from the ongoing ImmuneRACE study (first 160 participants) and from 1,000 to 1,500 subjects provided by 6 global collaborators. A freely available public database, intended as a resource for researchers studying the immune response to SARS-CoV-2, is where the repertoires were released. HLA class I and class II types, where available, came from metadata supplied by the sample provider rather than from assay-based typing. The material from the prospective study consisted of cDNA or gDNA derived from T cells, B-cell-depleted T cells, or PBMCs. The sample metadata nearly always contained a de-identified subject ID, COVID-19 status, age in years and sex. What the study reported, not specific to this receptor: The amount of clinical and demographic metadata varied by source and participant and was provided uncurated.

One collaborating source in Seattle enrolled patients during active infection and followed them longitudinally through the course of disease. Each collaborating institution followed its own protocols to collect whole blood in K2EDTA tubes. For TCRbeta analysis, collaborators shipped samples as frozen whole blood, isolated PBMCs, or DNA extracted from either of those sample types. Looking up the germline V gene (reference sequence) yields CDR1 LNHNV and CDR2 YYDKDF. The V end gives up 1 base and the J end 5 bases, leaving 10 bases in the junction not matched to a gene. The CDR3 has 17 amino acids, counting the end cysteine and phenylalanine. The CDR3 DNA has 51 bases and is translated from base 1. As for this clone: The specificity of this receptor is unknown. No base quality values were provided; no much bigger clone lies one nucleotide off.

The immunoSEQ Assay, a bias-controlled multiplex PCR, was used to amplify TCRbeta CDR3 regions from genomic DNA. The paper's processing steps were these. Nucleated cell counts per sample were estimated from amplification of reference gene primers within the assay. Sequence reads were collapsed and filtered to measure the absolute abundance of every unique TCRbeta CDR3 rearrangement. For each sample, productive Simpson clonality was calculated as the square root of Simpson's diversity index across productive rearrangements. Sourced from immuneACCESS, this table was stored by TCRdb with only in-frame sequences that have V and J called. A share of the clones is absent; for the studies checked, an unresolved V gene accounts for under half, and the remainder has no known explanation. That table furnishes V, J and clone size, whereas the DNA furnished D and trimming. The sample table records approximately 500,000 clones; approximately 89% of these occur just once. Together, the top ten hold approximately 0.9% of the sample.

The TCR sequence derives from a man younger than 35 with COVID-19, enrolled during active disease. This receptor chain uses TRBV15 and TRBJ2-1; 8 bases in between match TRBD1. Source material: peripheral blood. The nucleotide sequence reads as follows: TGTGCCACCAGCAGAGTAGGTGGCAGGGGGCGGAACAATGAGCAGTTCTTC. The resulting protein is CATSRVGGRGRNNEQFF.